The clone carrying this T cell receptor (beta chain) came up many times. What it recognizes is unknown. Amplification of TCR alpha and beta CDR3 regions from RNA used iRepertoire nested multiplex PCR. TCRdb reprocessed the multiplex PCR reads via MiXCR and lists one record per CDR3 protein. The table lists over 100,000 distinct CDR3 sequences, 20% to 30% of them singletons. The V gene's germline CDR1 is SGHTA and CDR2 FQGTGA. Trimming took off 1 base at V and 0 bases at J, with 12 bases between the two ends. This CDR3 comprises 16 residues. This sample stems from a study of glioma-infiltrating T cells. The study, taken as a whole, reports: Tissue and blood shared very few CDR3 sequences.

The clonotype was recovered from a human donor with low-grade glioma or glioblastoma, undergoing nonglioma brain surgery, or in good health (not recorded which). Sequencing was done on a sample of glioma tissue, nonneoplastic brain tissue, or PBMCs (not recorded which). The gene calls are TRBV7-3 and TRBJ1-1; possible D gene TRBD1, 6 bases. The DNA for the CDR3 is TGTGCCAGCAGCTTAATCGCGGCAGGGGTGAACACTGAAGCTTTCTTT. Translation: CASSLIAAGVNTEAFF.